This paragraph covers one TCR beta chain sequence. Its antigen is undetermined. This specimen comes from a study of CD8+CD57+ T cells in acquired aplastic anemia. Study as a whole: CD4+ and CD8+ cells, once sorted, gave DNA averaging about 3 ug.

Study-wide points: Found in both controls and patients were around 30 CD8+ CDR3 sequences.

Genomic DNA, the template, was used for profiling of the TCR beta VDJ and CDR3. TCRdb re-called the reads through MiXCR, storing one row per CDR3 protein. This sample has around 190,000 distinct CDR3 sequences, with roughly half found just once. With V trimmed by 3 bases and J by 4 bases, 5 bases remained unmatched. Germline V gene data show CDR1 as SEHNR and CDR2 as FQNEAQ (reference sequence). The CDR3 spans 15 residues. The TCR originated in a human donor in good health, serving as a control. What was sequenced was sorted CD4+, CD8+, or CD8+CD57+ T cells (not recorded which) from PBMCs. The V gene is TRBV7-9, the J gene TRBJ2-2, with TRBD1 matching 7 bases. The CDR3 region is CASSFLAGGTGELFF. The CDR3 DNA sequence: TGTGCCAGCAGCTTTTTGGCAGGGGGCACCGGGGAGCTGTTTTTT.